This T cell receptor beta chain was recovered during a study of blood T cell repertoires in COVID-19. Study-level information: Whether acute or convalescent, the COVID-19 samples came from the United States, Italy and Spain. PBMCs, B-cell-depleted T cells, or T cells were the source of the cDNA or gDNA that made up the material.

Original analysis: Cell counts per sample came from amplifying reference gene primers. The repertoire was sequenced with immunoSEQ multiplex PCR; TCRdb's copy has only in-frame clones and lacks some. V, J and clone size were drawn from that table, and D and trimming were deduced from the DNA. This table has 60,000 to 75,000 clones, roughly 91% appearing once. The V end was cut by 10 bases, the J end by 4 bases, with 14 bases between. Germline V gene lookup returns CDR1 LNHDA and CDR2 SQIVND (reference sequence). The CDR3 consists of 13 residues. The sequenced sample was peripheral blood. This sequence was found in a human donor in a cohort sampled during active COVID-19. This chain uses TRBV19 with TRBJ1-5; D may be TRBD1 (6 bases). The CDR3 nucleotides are TGTGCCACCGCCGGGGGGCGGAATCAGCCCCAGCATTTT. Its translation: CATAGGRNQPQHF.